This T cell receptor (beta chain) was sequenced during a study of identical twins. TCRdb passed the 5' RACE reads through MiXCR, listing each CDR3 protein once. The sample contains some 1,600,000 distinct CDR3 sequences, more than 30% of which appear only once. V lost 4 bases and J lost 4; bases outside the gene matches: 14. This CDR3 contains 17 residues. Per germline, CDR1 MNHEY and CDR2 SVGEGT. The material sequenced was cord blood. The TCR comes from a newborn girl in good health. This chain links TRBV6-2 or TRBV6-3 with TRBJ2-5; TRBD2 aligns across 8 bases. The CDR3 region is CASSFGGTAGAPETQYF. CDR3 DNA sequence: TGTGCCAGCAGTTTTGGCGGTACAGCGGGGGCCCCAGAGACCCAGTACTTC.